This TCR beta chain was sequenced in a study of blood T cell repertoires in COVID-19. Turning to the study itself: Acute and convalescent COVID-19 specimens originated in the United States, Italy and Spain. The analysed material was cDNA or gDNA that came from T cells, B-cell-depleted T cells, or PBMCs.

The CDR3 runs to 14 residues. Germline-derived CDR1 and CDR2 are PRHDT and FYEKMQ (reference sequence). Trimming cost V 4 bases and J 0 bases, with 10 bases left between them. Under the authors' procedure: Reference gene primers were amplified, and this amplification served to estimate nucleated cell counts. The data were produced by immunoSEQ multiplex PCR, yet TCRdb's version contains in-frame clones alone and is incomplete. V and J calls plus clone size are reproduced from that table; the DNA served to infer D and trimming. The sample lists some 120,000 clones, roughly 69% seen once, with 2% to 2.5% in the top ten.

What was sequenced was peripheral blood. V and J are TRBV13 and TRBJ2-7; D gene unclear. This TCR was sampled from a woman aged 70-85 years with acute or convalescent COVID-19. This CDR3 reads CASSYGESSYEQYF. In nucleotides, the CDR3 is TGTGCCAGCAGCTACGGTGAGAGCTCCTACGAGCAGTACTTC.